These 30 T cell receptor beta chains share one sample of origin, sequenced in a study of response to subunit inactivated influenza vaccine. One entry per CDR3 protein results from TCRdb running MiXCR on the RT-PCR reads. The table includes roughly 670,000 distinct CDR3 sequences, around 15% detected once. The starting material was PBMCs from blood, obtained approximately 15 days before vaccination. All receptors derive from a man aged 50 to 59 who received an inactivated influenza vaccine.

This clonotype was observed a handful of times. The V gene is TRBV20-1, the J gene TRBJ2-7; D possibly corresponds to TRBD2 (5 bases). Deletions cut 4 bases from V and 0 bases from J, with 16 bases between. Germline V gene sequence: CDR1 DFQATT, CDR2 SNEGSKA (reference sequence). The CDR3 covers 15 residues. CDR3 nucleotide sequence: TGCAGTGCTAATAAGGCGGGCGTAAGCTCCTACGAGCAGTACTTC. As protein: CSANKAGVSSYEQYF.

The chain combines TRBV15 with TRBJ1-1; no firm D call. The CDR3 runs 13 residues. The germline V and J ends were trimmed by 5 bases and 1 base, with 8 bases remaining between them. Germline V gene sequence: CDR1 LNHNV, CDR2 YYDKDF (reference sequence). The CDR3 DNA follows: TGTGCCACCAGCTACCTCTGGAACACTGAAGCTTTCTTT. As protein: CATSYLWNTEAFF. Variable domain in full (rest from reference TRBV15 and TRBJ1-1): DAMVIQNPRYQVTQFGKPVTLSCSQTLNHNVMYWYQQKSSQAPKLLFHYYDKDFNNEADTPDNFQSRRPNTSFCFLDIRSPGLGDTAMYLCATSYLWNTEAFFGQGTRLTVV.

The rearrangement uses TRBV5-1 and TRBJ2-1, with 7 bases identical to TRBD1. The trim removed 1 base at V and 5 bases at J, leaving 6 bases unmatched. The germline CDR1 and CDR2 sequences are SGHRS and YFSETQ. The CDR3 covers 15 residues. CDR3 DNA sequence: TGCGCCAGCAGCTTGAGGGCAGGGGGACACAATGAGCAGTTCTTC. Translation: CASSLRAGGHNEQFF.

CDR3 protein: CASSERQGVYYGYTF. The CDR3 region has the DNA TGTGCCAGCAGTGAAAGGCAGGGGGTGTACTATGGCTACACCTTC. This sequence joins TRBV2 and TRBJ1-2; 7 bases align to TRBD1. The ends lost 2 bases at V and 3 bases at J; junction bases unmatched: 6. Germline assignment: CDR1 SNHLY and CDR2 FYNNEI. The CDR3 sequence is 15 residues long.

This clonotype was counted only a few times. The CDR3 reads CASSLVGQSSDEQFF. In DNA form, the CDR3 reads TGTGCCAGCAGCTTAGTAGGACAGTCTAGCGATGAGCAGTTCTTC. V usage is TRBV7-9 and J usage is TRBJ2-1; D is perhaps TRBD1 or TRBD2 (6 bases each). Trimming took 1 base from V and 8 from J, leaving 15 bases between them. This CDR3 is built from 15 residues. Germline V gene data show CDR1 as SEHNR and CDR2 as FQNEAQ (reference sequence).

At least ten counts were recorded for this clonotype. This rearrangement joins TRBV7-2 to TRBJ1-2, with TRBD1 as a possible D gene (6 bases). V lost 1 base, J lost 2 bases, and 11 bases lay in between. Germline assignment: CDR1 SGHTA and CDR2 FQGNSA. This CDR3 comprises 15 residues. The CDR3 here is CASSLGGQSNYGYTF. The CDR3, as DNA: TGTGCCAGCAGCTTAGGCGGACAGTCCAACTATGGCTACACCTTC.

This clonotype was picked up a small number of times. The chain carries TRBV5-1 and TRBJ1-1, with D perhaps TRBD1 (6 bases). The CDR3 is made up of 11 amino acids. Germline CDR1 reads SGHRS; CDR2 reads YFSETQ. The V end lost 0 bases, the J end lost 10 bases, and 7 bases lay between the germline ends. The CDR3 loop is CASSLEGGAFF. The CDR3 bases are TGCGCCAGCAGCTTGGAGGGGGGAGCTTTCTTT.

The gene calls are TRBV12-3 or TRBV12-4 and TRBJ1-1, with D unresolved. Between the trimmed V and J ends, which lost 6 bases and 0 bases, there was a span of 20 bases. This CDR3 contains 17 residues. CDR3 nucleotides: TGTGCCAGCAGCACCCCCCCGCGGGGTCTTATGAACACTGAAGCTTTCTTT. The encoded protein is CASSTPPRGLMNTEAFF.

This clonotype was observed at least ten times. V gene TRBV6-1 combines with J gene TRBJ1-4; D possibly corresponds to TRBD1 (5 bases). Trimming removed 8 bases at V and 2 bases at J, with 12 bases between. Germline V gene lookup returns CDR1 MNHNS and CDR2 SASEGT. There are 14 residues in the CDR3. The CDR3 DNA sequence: TGTGCCAGCGGGCGACAGACCACTAATGAAAAACTGTTTTTT. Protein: CASGRQTTNEKLFF.

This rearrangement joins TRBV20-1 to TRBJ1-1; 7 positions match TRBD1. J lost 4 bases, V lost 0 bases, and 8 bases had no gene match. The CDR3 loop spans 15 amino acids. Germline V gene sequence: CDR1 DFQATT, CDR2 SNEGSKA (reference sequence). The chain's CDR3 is CSAREQGRRGTEAFF. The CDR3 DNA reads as TGCAGTGCTAGAGAACAGGGGAGAAGGGGCACTGAAGCTTTCTTT.

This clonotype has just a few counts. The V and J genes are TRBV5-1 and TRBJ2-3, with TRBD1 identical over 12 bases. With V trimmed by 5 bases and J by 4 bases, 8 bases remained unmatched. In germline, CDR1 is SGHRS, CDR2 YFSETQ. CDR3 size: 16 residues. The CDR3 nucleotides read TGCGCCAGCAGTTCCGGGACAGGGGGCGGATCAGATACGCAGTATTTT. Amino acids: CASSSGTGGGSDTQYF.

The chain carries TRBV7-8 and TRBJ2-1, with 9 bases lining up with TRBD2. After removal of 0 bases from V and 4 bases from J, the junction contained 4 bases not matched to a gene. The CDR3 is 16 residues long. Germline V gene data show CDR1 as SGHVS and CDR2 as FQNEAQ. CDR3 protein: CASSLAGSGRYNEQFF. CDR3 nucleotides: TGTGCCAGCAGCTTAGCTGGCAGCGGGAGGTACAATGAGCAGTTCTTC.

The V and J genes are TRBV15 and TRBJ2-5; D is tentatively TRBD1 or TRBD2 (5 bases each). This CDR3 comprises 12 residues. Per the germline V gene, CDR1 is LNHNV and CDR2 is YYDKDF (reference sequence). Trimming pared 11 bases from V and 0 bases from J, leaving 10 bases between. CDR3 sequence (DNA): TGTGCCGCCGGGACCCACCAAGAGACCCAGTACTTC. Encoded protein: CAAGTHQETQYF.

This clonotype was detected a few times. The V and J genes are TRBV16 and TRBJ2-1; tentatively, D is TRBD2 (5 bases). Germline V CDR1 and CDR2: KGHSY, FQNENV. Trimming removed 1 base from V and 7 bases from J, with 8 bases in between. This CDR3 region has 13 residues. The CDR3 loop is CASSQFSGNEQFF. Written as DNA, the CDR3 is TGTGCCAGCAGCCAATTCTCGGGGAATGAGCAGTTCTTC.

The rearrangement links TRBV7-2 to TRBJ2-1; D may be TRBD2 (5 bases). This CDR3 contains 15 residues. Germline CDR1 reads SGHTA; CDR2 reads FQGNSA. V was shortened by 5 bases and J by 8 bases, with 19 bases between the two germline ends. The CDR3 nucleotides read TGTGCCAGCAGCCCGGTAGCTGCCCCGGGGTATGAGCAGTTCTTC. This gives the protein CASSPVAAPGYEQFF.

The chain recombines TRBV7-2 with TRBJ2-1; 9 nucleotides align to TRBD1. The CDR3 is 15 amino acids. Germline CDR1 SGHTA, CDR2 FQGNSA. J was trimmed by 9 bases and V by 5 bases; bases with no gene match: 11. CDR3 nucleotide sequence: TGTGCCAGCAGCCCAGGAGGGGACAGGGTAGGTGAGCAGTTCTTC. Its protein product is CASSPGGDRVGEQFF. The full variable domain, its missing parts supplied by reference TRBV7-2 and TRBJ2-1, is GAGVSQSPSNKVTEKGKDVELRCDPISGHTALYWYRQSLGQGLEFLIYFQGNSAPDKSGLPSDRFSAERTGGSVSTLTIQRTQQEDSAVYLCASSPGGDRVGEQFFGPGTRLTVL.

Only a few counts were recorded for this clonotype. The CDR3 loop is CSAFPGANVLTF. The CDR3 DNA sequence: TGCAGTGCTTTCCCTGGGGCCAACGTCCTGACTTTC. J is TRBJ2-6 and V is TRBV20-1; no clear D. V was pared by 5 bases and J by 2 bases, with 4 bases between. Germline CDR1 is DFQATT and CDR2 is SNEGSKA (reference sequence). The CDR3 is made up of 12 amino acids.

CDR3: CASSVQRSPRETQYF. Here the CDR3 DNA reads TGTGCCAGCAGTGTCCAGCGGAGCCCCCGGGAGACCCAGTACTTC. V is TRBV2 and J is TRBJ2-5, with a tentative D call TRBD2 (5 bases). Germline CDR1 is SNHLY and CDR2 is FYNNEI. This CDR3 contains 15 residues. Trimming stripped 4 bases from V and 5 bases from J, with 17 bases between.

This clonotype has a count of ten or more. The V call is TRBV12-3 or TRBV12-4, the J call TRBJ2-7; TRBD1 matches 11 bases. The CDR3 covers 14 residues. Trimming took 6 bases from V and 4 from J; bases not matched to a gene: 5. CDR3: CASRPGQGGYEQYF. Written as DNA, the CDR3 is TGTGCCAGCAGGCCGGGACAGGGGGGGTACGAGCAGTACTTC.

The CDR3: CASSSQGEFRPEQETQYF. In DNA form, the CDR3 reads TGTGCCAGCAGTTCACAGGGGGAGTTTCGCCCGGAACAAGAGACCCAGTACTTC. The gene calls are TRBV28 and TRBJ2-5; 8 bases map to TRBD1. V lost 4 bases to trimming and J lost 2 bases; unmatched junction nucleotides: 15. CDR1 MDHEN and CDR2 SYDVKM come from the germline V gene. This CDR3 has 18 amino acids.

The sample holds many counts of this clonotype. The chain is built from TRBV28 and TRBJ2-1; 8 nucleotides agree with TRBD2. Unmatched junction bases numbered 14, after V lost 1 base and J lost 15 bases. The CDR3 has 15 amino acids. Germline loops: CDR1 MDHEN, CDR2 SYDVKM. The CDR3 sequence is CASSLSARGAGGGFF. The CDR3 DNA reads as TGTGCCAGCAGTTTATCGGCCCGGGGTGCGGGAGGAGGGTTCTTC.

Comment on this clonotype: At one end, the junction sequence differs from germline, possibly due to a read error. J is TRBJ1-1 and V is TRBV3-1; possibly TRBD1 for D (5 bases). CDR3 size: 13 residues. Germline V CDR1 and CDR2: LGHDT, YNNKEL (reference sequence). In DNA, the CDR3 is TGTGCCAACAGCCAACCGGGCCAGGGAGAAGCTTTCTTT. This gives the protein CANSQPGQGEAFF.

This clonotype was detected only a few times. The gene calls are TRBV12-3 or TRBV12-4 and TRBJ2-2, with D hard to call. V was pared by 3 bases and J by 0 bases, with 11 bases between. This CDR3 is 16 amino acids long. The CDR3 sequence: CASSFHKAPNTGELFF. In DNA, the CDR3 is TGTGCCAGCAGTTTCCATAAGGCCCCGAACACCGGGGAGCTGTTTTTT.

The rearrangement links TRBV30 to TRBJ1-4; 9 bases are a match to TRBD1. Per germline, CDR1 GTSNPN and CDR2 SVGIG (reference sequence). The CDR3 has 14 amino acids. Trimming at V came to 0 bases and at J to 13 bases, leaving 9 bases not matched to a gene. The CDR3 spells CAWSVGSTGGLLFF. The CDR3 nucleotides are TGTGCCTGGAGTGTGGGTTCGACAGGGGGATTACTGTTTTTT.

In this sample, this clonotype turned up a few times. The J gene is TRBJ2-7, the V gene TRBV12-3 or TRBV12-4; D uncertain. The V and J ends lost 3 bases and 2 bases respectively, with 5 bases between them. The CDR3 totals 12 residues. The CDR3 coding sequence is TGTGCCAGCAGTTTTGTTGCCTACGAGCAGTACTTC. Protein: CASSFVAYEQYF.

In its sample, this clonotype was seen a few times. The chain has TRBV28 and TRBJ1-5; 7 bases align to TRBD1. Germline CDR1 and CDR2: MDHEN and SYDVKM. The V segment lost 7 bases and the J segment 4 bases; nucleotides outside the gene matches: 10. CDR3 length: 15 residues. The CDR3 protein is CASIVGRGRNQPQHF. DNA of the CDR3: TGTGCCAGCATAGTGGGGAGGGGGCGTAATCAGCCCCAGCATTTT.

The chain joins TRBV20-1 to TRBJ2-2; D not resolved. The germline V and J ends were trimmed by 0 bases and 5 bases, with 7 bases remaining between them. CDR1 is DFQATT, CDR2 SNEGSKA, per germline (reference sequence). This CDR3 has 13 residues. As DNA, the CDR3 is TGCAGTGCTAGAGATCCAGCGACCGGGGAGCTGTTTTTT. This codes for CSARDPATGELFF.

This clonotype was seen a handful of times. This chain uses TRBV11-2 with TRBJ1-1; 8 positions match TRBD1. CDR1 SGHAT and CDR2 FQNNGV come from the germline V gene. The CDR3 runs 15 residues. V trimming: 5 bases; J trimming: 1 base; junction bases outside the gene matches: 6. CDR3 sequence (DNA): TGTGCCAGCAGCCTCAGGGGGCGGTGGAACACTGAAGCTTTCTTT. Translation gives CASSLRGRWNTEAFF.

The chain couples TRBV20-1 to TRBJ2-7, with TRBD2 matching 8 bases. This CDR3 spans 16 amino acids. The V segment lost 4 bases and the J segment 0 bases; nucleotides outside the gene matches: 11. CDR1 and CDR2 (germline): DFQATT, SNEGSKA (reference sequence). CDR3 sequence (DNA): TGCAGTGCTACGCAGTTAGCGGGGAGGAGCTCCTACGAGCAGTACTTC. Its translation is CSATQLAGRSSYEQYF.

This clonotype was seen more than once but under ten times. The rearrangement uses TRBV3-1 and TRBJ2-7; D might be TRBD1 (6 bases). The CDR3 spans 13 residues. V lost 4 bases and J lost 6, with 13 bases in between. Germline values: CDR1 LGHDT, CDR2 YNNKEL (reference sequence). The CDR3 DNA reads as TGTGCCAGCAGCCGGGACATCGCGAGCGAGCAGTACTTC. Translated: CASSRDIASEQYF.